The T cell receptor beta chain under discussion was sequenced for a study of blood T cells in healthy people across ages. The length of the CDR3 is 16 residues. Germline lookup yields CDR1 MNHNY and CDR2 SVGAGI (reference sequence). With 6 bases removed from V and 5 bases from J, the gap between germline ends came to 22 bases. The authors ran a second PCR of 7 to 11 cycles using a sample-barcoded 5' primer and a J-beta primer mix. Via MiXCR, TCRdb re-called the 5' RACE reads, giving one row per CDR3 protein. The data contain fewer than 1.5 million distinct CDR3 sequences, 40% to 50% of them singletons.

The TCR originated in a woman between 18 and 29 years old in good health. Sequencing used blood. The chain couples TRBV6-6 to TRBJ2-5; D could derive from TRBD1 or TRBD2 (6 bases each). The CDR3 sequence is CASSDPLVGGPETQYF. CDR3 bases: TGTGCCAGCAGCGACCCCCTGGTTGGGGGGCCCGAGACCCAGTACTTC.